The rows below give T cell receptor beta chains drawn from one sample of a study of shared clonotypes between healthy human individuals. Clones were sequenced by immunoSEQ multiplex PCR, and TCRdb holds only the in-frame ones, with some missing. The sample gives hundreds of thousands of clones, roughly 70% of which show up once; less than 2% is in the top ten. Sequencing was performed on memory CD4+ T cells sorted from blood. These receptors all stem from a woman between 25 and 40 years old in good health. Each CDR3 is given with its conserved first and last residue. A D gene is named only where the DNA matches it firmly. The listing skips clone size in some rows; elsewhere it reads once, few, many or a size class.

>many|TRBV27|TRBJ2-1|TRBD2
CASVRLAGDNEQFF
TGTGCCAGCGTTCGGCTAGCGGGGGACAATGAGCAGTTCTTC
>.|TRBV5-1|TRBJ1-1|.
CASSTNLNTEAFF
TGCGCCAGCAGCACGAACTTGAACACTGAAGCTTTCTTT
>once|TRBV10-2|TRBJ2-1|TRBD2
CASSEVSGSNEQFF
TGCGCCAGCAGTGAGGTTAGCGGGAGTAATGAGCAGTTCTTC
>.|TRBV4-1|TRBJ2-1|TRBD2
CASSHYLAGDVGEQFF
TGCGCCAGCAGCCACTACCTAGCGGGAGACGTAGGTGAGCAGTTCTTC
>.|TRBV21-1|TRBJ1-2|.
CASSKEEEDTF
TGTGCCAGCAGCAAAGAGGAGGAAGACACCTTC
>.|TRBV18|TRBJ1-1|.
CASSQATTSEAFF
TGTGCCAGCTCACAGGCGACCACCTCTGAAGCTTTCTTT
>.|TRBV28|TRBJ2-1|TRBD2
CASSPTTWGDGLAGYNEQFF
TGTGCCAGCAGTCCAACCACATGGGGGGATGGACTAGCGGGATACAATGAGCAGTTCTTC
>.|TRBV10-3|TRBJ2-3|.
CAIRDRETQYF
TGTGCCATCAGAGATAGAGAGACGCAGTATTTT
>.|TRBV2|TRBJ1-1|.
CASRGDRTEAFF
TGTGCCAGCCGCGGTGATAGGACTGAAGCTTTCTTT
>few|TRBV28|TRBJ1-5|.
CASSNSNQPQHF
TGTGCCAGCAGTAATAGCAATCAGCCCCAGCATTTT
>few|TRBV19|TRBJ2-7|.
CASSEGRSSYEQYF
TGTGCCAGTAGTGAGGGACGAAGCTCCTACGAGCAGTACTTC
>.|TRBV18|TRBJ2-6|.
CASSPGETGANVLTF
TGTGCCAGCTCACCTGGCGAAACCGGGGCCAACGTCCTGACTTTC
>once|TRBV6-1|TRBJ2-2|.
CASSSGELFF
TGTGCCAGCAGTTCCGGGGAGCTGTTTTTT
>.|TRBV29-1|TRBJ2-7|TRBD1
CSVGQGRNEQYF
TGCAGCGTTGGACAGGGAAGGAACGAGCAGTACTTC
>once|TRBV18|TRBJ2-3|.
CASSRRLGDTKGDTQYF
TGTGCCAGCTCACGCCGCTTAGGGGACACAAAGGGAGATACGCAGTATTTT
>.|TRBV4-2|TRBJ1-1|TRBD1
CASSQASDRGAEAFF
TGTGCCAGCAGCCAGGCGAGCGACAGGGGCGCTGAAGCTTTCTTT
>.|TRBV7-7|TRBJ2-5|.
CASSQGETQYF
TGTGCCAGCAGCCAGGGGGAGACCCAGTACTTC
>.|TRBV5-1|TRBJ1-5|.
CASSLETGFGQPQHF
TGCGCCAGCAGCTTGGAAACAGGGTTTGGGCAGCCCCAGCATTTT
>.|TRBV4-2|TRBJ1-6|TRBD1
CASSQGTANSPLHF
TGTGCCAGCAGCCAGGGGACAGCTAATTCACCCCTCCACTTT
>.|TRBV10-2|TRBJ2-1|TRBD2
CASSELTSGRRPFF
TGCGCCAGCAGTGAACTAACTAGCGGGCGGCGCCCGTTCTTC
>.|TRBV6-1|TRBJ1-3|TRBD1
CASSERGGAGNTIYF
TGTGCCAGCAGTGAAAGAGGGGGCGCAGGAAACACCATATATTTT
>.|TRBV25-1|TRBJ2-5|.
CASSALWRQSEETQYF
TGTGCCAGCAGTGCCCTCTGGAGACAGTCCGAAGAGACCCAGTACTTC
>few|TRBV7-2|TRBJ2-2|.
CASSGSSWTGELFF
TGTGCCAGCAGCGGATCCTCGTGGACCGGGGAGCTGTTTTTT
>.|TRBV19|TRBJ2-1|.
CASRGHPTRTGTTVYNEQFF
TGTGCCAGTAGGGGGCACCCGACCAGAACCGGGACAACCGTCTACAATGAGCAGTTCTTC